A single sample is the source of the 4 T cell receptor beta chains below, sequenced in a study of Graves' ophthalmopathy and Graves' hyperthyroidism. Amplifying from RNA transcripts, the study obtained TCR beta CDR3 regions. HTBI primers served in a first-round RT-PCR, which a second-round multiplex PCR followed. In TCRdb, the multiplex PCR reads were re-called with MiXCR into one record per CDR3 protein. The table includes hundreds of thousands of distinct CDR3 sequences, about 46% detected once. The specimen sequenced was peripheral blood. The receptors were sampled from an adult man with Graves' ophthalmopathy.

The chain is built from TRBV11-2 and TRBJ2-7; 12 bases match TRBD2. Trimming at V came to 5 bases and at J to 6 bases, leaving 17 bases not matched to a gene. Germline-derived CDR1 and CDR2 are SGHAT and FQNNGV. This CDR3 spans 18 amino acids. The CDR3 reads CASSLTRRLAGGPREQYF. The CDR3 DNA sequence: TGTGCCAGCAGCCTAACCCGGAGGCTAGCGGGAGGGCCCCGCGAGCAGTACTTC.

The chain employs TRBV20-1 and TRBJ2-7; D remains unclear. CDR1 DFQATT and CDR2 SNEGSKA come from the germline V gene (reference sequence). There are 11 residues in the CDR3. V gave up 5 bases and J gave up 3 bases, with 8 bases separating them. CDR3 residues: CSAPAGYEQYF. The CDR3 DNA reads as TGCAGTGCTCCCGCCGGCTACGAGCAGTACTTC.

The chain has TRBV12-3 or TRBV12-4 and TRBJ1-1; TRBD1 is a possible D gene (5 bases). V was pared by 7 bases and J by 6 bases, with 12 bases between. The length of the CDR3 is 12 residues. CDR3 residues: CASTVWGAEAFF. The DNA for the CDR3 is TGTGCCAGCACCGTTTGGGGGGCTGAAGCTTTCTTT.

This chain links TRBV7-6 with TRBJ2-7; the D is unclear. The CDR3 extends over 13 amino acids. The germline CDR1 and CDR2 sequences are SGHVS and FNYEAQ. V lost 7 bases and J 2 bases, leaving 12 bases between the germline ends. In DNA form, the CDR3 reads TGTGCCAGCACCCTTGCCAGCCCCTACGAGCAGTACTTC. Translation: CASTLASPYEQYF.